The entry that follows covers one T cell receptor (beta chain) sequence. Its cognate antigen has yet to be identified. No qualities accompany the bases; no much larger clone lies one base away. All donors were healthy Caucasians. The twin cohort consisted of three pairs of female monozygotic twins, all aged about 18 to 29 years. The RNA used for TCR libraries was isolated from peripheral blood mononuclear cells. The CDR3, from cysteine to phenylalanine, totals 14 residues. Kept here is only the CDR3 DNA, which spans 42 bases and is read in frame from base 1. The junction carries 11 bases between V and J, which are trimmed by 4 bases and 7 bases respectively. Receptor amplification or capture employed 5' RACE. Sequenced on an Illumina HiSeq 2000. Template switching added a universal primer binding site, and the final cDNA carried a unique molecular identifier that allowed TCR cDNA molecules to be counted accurately. First-strand cDNA for TCR alpha and beta chains was synthesized from specific primers in the conserved constant-segment region. To control for contamination, every cDNA library was double barcoded, receiving both a SMART-Mk sample barcode and Illumina barcodes. TruSeq adapter sequences and Illumina sample barcodes were added in two successive PCR steps. The TCR alpha and beta cDNA libraries were sequenced on the Illumina HiSeq platform using custom primers. In the authors' own workflow: MiGEC processed the raw reads to extract unique molecular identifiers, while MiXCR was used to determine the CDR3 positions. For each individual, recombination models were inferred using an EM algorithm with the repgenHMM and IGoR tools. Shared clonotypes were analyzed with the tcR package in R, and sharing was normalized by the product of cloneset sizes. To study raw recombination free of thymic and clonal selection effects, out-of-frame nonproductive sequences were analyzed. TCRdb trimmed public reads at Q25 via fastp, called clones via MiXCR and kept in-frame beta chains. Duplicate CDR3 protein sequences are folded into a single record with the most common DNA and genes. TCRdb's processing, not the study's, gives the V and J calls here. The sample profile shows hundreds of thousands of distinct CDR3 sequences; roughly 18% of them were found once. Of the sample, about an eighth is held by the ten largest clones.

These data are taken from a study of identical twins (dated by TCRdb to 2016 to 2018). Some background on the complete study: To test whether fetal clonotypes persist, this study deep-sequenced TCR alpha and beta repertoires from monozygotic twins, from unrelated adults of various ages, and from cord blood. To rule out contamination, replicate twin experiments were performed at different times with different library preparation protocols. Study-wide conclusions, independent of this receptor: Conclusions relied on cross-sectional statistical analysis, since the same donors could not be followed over many years. Invariant T cells such as MAIT and iNKT could partly confound zero-insertion analyses, although diverse VJ usage argued against such confounding for most clonotypes. The excess sharing between twins in beta out-of-frame sequences was weaker because fewer shared sequences reduced the signal-to-noise ratio. Fewer insertions were carried by abundant cord blood beta clonotypes, a similar but weaker trend appeared in young adult naive repertoires, and no such trend appeared in memory repertoires. Compared with coincidental sharing between unrelated individuals, out-of-frame TCR alpha sequences shared between twins had an excess of sequences with low generation probability. Out-of-frame TCR alpha sharing in monozygotic twins was systematically underestimated by recombination models, whereas sharing between unrelated individuals was in agreement with the recombination models.

This sample also appeared in a second study, on T cells expressing NK-cell markers. The other study reports the following: Roughly 8 donors provided sorted CD3+CD56+NKG2C+, CD3+CD56+NKG2C- and CD3+CD56-NKG2C+ T-cell subsets, whose TCR beta-chain repertoires were profiled. Among the eight sequenced donors, only one was HCMV-seronegative, while the other seven were HCMV-seropositive. To restrict sorting to alphabetaTCR-expressing T cells, an anti-gammadeltaTCR antibody was added in several experiments. In five to seven donors, the dominant CD3+CD56+NKG2C+ clonotypes were among the top 10 CD8+ clonotypes and accounted for about 1.0-7.0% of CD8+ T cells. Those dominant clonotypes were again the most abundant among CD3+CD56-NKG2C+ cells in a few donors, at about 25-60.1%. It remained unclear whether the expanded NKG2C-expressing T cell clones were specific for HCMV antigens. The study sequenced eight donors, all healthy volunteers chosen at random: three men and five women. HCMV serostatus was determined by detecting HCMV-specific IgG in serum with a commercial ELISA kit. For over 5 donors, bulk peripheral blood T-cell repertoires were also sequenced from unsorted PBMC. MIGEC handled demultiplexing of the reads and grouping by UMI, while MiTCR was used to assemble and quantify clonotypes. To remove erroneous sequences, TCR cDNA sequences were retained only when supported by two or more reads. Downstream repertoire analysis used the tcR package, and clonotypes were matched across fractions by CDR3 nucleotide sequence plus V segment. VDJmatch was used to annotate antigen specificity against VDJdb, with one amino acid substitution allowed in CDR3.

Sequencing used PBMCs. The TCR sequence derives from a woman in her late teens or twenties in good health. The chain was built from TRBV12-3 or TRBV12-4 and TRBJ1-6; the D gene identity is not certain. Read as DNA, the sequence is TGTGCCAGCAGTTCATCCTGGAGCAATTCACCCCTCCACTTT. Translated, this is CASSSSWSNSPLHF.